This TCR beta chain was documented in a study of T cells in Graves' hyperthyroidism and ophthalmopathy. Study-wide points: Within blood appeared most thyroid clonotypes that had expanded above 0.001.

V lost 4 bases and J 1 base, leaving 16 bases between the germline ends. CDR3 length: 15 amino acids. Germline values: CDR1 DFQATT, CDR2 SNEGSKA (reference sequence). Ten or more counts support this clonotype. Its specificity is unknown. RNA transcripts yielded amplified TCR beta CDR3 regions. HTBI primers were the set used in a first-round RT-PCR of the TCR CDR3. TCRdb used MiXCR to reprocess the multiplex PCR reads, holding one entry per CDR3 protein. The data contain 450,000 to 550,000 distinct CDR3 sequences, roughly 25% of them singletons. The chain has TRBV20-1 and TRBJ2-5; D gene unclear. Sequenced material: blood. The receptor was derived from a woman aged 25-40 years with Graves' ophthalmopathy. The CDR3 nucleotides read TGCAGTGCTACCTACAGCACACCGACCCAAGAGACCCAGTACTTC. This sequence encodes CSATYSTPTQETQYF.